This is a list of T cell receptor beta chains from one sample in a study of blood T cell repertoires in COVID-19. Generated by immunoSEQ multiplex PCR, the TCRdb table keeps only in-frame clones and is missing some. Found here are 130,000 or so clones, around 80% of them singletons; the top ten hold 2.4%. Sequencing was performed on PBMCs or T cells enriched from blood (not recorded which). Source of these receptors: a man in his forties with acute COVID-19. Both conserved end residues are part of each CDR3. Each record gives: D gene, V gene, J gene, clone size, CDR3 DNA, CDR3 protein. The D gene is left open where the match is weak. Expanded clones are given a class, and other clones once, few, many or no size at all.

NA	TRBV19	TRBJ2-1	NA	TGTGCCAGTAGTCCCTTGTACTCCTCCTACAATGAGCAGTTCTTC	CASSPLYSSYNEQFF
NA	TRBV3-1/TRBV3-2	TRBJ2-7	NA	TGTGCCAGCAGCCAACAGACAGGATCGCACGAGCAGTACTTC	CASSQQTGSHEQYF
NA	TRBV19	TRBJ1-5	NA	TGTGCCAGTAGTCCCACAAATCTAGACAGCAATCAGCCCCAGCATTTT	CASSPTNLDSNQPQHF
TRBD1	TRBV5-1	TRBJ2-3	NA	TGCGCCAGCAGAATAGGGGGACAGGATGATACGCAGTATTTT	CASRIGGQDDTQYF
NA	TRBV7-2	TRBJ2-7	NA	TGTGCCAGCAGCTTAGGGCAGGGGCGGGAGCAGTACTTC	CASSLGQGREQYF
NA	TRBV5-1	TRBJ1-4	NA	TGCGCCAGCAGCTTTGGGGGCGCAGATGAAAAACTGTTTTTT	CASSFGGADEKLFF
NA	TRBV18	TRBJ1-2	NA	TGTGCCAGCTCCCTTCGGACAGACGGCTACACCTTC	CASSLRTDGYTF
NA	TRBV7-6	TRBJ1-5	NA	TGTGCCAGCGGTTACTCTCAGCCCCAGCATTTT	CASGYSQPQHF
TRBD1	TRBV28	TRBJ2-7	NA	TGTGCCAGCAGTTCCCCCCTGGACAGGGGGCACGAGCAGTACTTC	CASSSPLDRGHEQYF
TRBD2	TRBV6-1	TRBJ2-7	NA	TGTGCCAGCAGTGAACTAGCGGGGGGCCCCGAGCAGTACTTC	CASSELAGGPEQYF
NA	TRBV10-2	TRBJ1-6	NA	TGCGCCGCCAGACAATTTAATAATTCACCCCTCCACTTT	CAARQFNNSPLHF
NA	TRBV10-1	TRBJ2-7	NA	TGCGCCAGCAGTGAGCTGGAGACCTACGAGCAGTACTTC	CASSELETYEQYF
NA	TRBV12-5	TRBJ1-2	NA	TGTGCTAGTGGTTTGTCCCCGACAGGAAGAGGCTACACCTTC	CASGLSPTGRGYTF
TRBD1	TRBV7-2	TRBJ1-6	few	TGTGCCAGCAGCCCGTGGACAGGGGGGTCACCCCTCCACTTT	CASSPWTGGSPLHF
TRBD2	TRBV7-3	TRBJ2-1	once	TGTGCCAGCAGCTCCCCGGGGGGGGCCAATGAGCAGTTCTTC	CASSSPGGANEQFF
TRBD1	TRBV29-1	TRBJ1-1	NA	TGCAGCGTTGAAAAACAGGGGATGAACACTGAAGCTTTCTTT	CSVEKQGMNTEAFF
TRBD2	TRBV5-1	TRBJ2-2	many	TGCGCCAGCAGCATCAGCGGGGGGACCGGGGAGCTGTTTTTT	CASSISGGTGELFF